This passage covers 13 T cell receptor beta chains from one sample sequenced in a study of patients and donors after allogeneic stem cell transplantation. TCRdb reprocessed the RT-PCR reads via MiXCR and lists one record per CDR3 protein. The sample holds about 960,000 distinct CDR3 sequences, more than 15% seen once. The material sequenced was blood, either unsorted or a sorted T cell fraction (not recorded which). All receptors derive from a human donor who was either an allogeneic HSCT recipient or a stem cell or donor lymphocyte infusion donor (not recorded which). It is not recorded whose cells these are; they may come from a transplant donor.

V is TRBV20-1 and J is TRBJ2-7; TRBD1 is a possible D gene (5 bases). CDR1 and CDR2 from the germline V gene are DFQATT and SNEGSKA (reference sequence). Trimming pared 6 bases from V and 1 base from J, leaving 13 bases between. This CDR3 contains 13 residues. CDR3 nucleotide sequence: TGCAGTGCGGTGTCGCAGGGATCCTACGAGCAGTACTTC. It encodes CSAVSQGSYEQYF.

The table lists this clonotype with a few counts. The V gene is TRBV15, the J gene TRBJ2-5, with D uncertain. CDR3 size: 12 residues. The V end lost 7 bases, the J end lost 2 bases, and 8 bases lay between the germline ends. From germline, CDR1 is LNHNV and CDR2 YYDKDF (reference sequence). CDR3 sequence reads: CATNSPQETQYF. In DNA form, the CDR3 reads TGTGCCACCAACTCCCCACAAGAGACCCAGTACTTC. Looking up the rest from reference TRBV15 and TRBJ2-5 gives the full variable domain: DAMVIQNPRYQVTQFGKPVTLSCSQTLNHNVMYWYQQKSSQAPKLLFHYYDKDFNNEADTPDNFQSRRPNTSFCFLDIRSPGLGDTAMYLCATNSPQETQYFGPGTRLLVL.

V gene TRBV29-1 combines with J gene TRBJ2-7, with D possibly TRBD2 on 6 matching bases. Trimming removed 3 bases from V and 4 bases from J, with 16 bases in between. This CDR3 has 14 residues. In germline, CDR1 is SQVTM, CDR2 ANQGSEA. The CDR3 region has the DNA TGCAGCGTTGAGATATTCGGGAGCCCTTACGAGCAGTACTTC. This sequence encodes CSVEIFGSPYEQYF.

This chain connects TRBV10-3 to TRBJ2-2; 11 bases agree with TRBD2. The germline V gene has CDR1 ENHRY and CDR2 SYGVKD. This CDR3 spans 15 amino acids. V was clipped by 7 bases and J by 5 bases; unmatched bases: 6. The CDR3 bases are TGTGCCATCACCAGTCTAGCGGGGGGAACCGGGGAGCTGTTTTTT. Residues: CAITSLAGGTGELFF.

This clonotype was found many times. CDR3 region: CATLTGGDAGELFF. The CDR3 DNA sequence: TGTGCCACCCTGACAGGAGGGGATGCCGGGGAGCTGTTTTTT. The rearrangement joins TRBV12-3 or TRBV12-4 to TRBJ2-2, with D perhaps TRBD1 or TRBD2 (6 bases each). V lost 10 bases and J lost 6, with 18 bases in between. There are 14 residues in the CDR3.

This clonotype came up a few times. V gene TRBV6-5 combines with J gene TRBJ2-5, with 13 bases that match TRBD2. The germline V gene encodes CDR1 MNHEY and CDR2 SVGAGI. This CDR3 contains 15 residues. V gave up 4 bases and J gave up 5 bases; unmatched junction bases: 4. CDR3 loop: CASSSGTSGVETQYF. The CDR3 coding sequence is TGTGCCAGCAGTTCCGGGACTAGCGGGGTGGAGACCCAGTACTTC.

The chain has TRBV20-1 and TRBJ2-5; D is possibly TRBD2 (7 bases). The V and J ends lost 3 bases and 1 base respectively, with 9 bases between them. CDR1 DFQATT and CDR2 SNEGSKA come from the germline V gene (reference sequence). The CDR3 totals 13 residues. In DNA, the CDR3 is TGCAGTGCTAGCGGGGGGCGCCAAGAGACCCAGTACTTC. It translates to CSASGGRQETQYF.

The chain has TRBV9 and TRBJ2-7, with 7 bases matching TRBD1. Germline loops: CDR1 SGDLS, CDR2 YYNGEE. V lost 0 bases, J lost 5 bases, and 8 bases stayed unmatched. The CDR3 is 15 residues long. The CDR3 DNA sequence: TGTGCCAGCAGCGTAGGAGGGGGCCTTTCTGACGAGCAGTACTTC. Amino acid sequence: CASSVGGGLSDEQYF.

In DNA, the CDR3 is TGTGCCAGCAGCGGAAGACAAGGAGACAGGCCCGAAGTGGGTAATTCACCCCTCCACTTT. As protein: CASSGRQGDRPEVGNSPLHF. This chain connects TRBV9 to TRBJ1-6; perhaps TRBD1 as D (6 bases). V gave up 3 bases and J gave up 6 bases, with 28 bases separating them. The CDR3 contains 20 residues. Germline values: CDR1 SGDLS, CDR2 YYNGEE.

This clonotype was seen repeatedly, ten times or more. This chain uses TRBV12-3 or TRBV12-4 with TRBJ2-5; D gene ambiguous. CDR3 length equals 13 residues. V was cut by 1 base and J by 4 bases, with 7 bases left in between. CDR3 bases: TGTGCCAGCAGTTTAGGCCGGATAGAGACCCAGTACTTC. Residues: CASSLGRIETQYF.

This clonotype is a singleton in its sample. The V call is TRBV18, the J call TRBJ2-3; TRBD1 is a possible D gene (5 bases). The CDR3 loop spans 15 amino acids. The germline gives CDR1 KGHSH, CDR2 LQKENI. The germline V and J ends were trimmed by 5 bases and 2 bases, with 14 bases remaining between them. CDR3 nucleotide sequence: TGTGCCAGCTCAGAGACCAGGGAAACCACAGATACGCAGTATTTT. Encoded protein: CASSETRETTDTQYF.

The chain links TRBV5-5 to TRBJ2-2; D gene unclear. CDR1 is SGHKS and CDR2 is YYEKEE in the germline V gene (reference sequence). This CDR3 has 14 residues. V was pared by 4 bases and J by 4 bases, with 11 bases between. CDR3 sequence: CASSLAASTGELFF. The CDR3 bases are TGTGCCAGCAGCCTGGCGGCGAGCACCGGGGAGCTGTTTTTT.

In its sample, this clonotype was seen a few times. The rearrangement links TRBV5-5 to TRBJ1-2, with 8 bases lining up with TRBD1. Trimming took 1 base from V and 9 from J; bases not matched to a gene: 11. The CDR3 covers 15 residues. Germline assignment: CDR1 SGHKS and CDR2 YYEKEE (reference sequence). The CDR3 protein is CASSLPTGEYLSYTF. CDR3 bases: TGTGCCAGCAGCTTGCCGACAGGGGAATATTTGAGCTACACCTTC.